A single sample is the source of the 18 T cell receptor beta chains below, sequenced in a study of T-cell memory formation after mild COVID-19. TCRdb re-analysed the 5' RACE reads in MiXCR, keeping a single row per CDR3 protein. Among 150,000 to 200,000 distinct CDR3 sequences listed, around 10% were seen once. The sequencing sample was made of PBMCs or a T cell subset sorted from them (not recorded which). The receptors derive from a man younger than 35 who had mild COVID-19 (a few samples of this study predate the infection). Cell type and time point are not known.

The J gene is TRBJ1-2, the V gene TRBV5-1; 9 positions agree with TRBD1. The CDR3 covers 14 residues. Germline loops: CDR1 SGHRS, CDR2 YFSETQ. The V segment lost 4 bases and the J segment 3 bases; nucleotides outside the gene matches: 4. The CDR3 here is CASSMGQGDYGYTF. The CDR3 nucleotides are TGCGCCAGCAGCATGGGACAGGGCGACTATGGCTACACCTTC.

This clonotype was counted only a few times. The V call is TRBV11-2, the J call TRBJ2-3; D remains unclear. The CDR3 loop spans 15 amino acids. Germline CDR1 is SGHAT and CDR2 is FQNNGV. V shed 1 base and J shed 2 bases, with 10 bases lying between them. CDR3 DNA: TGTGCCAGCAGCTTAGCCCCCCGACCCACAGATACGCAGTATTTT. Encoded protein: CASSLAPRPTDTQYF.

This clonotype has a count of ten or more. The chain couples TRBV12-3 or TRBV12-4 to TRBJ1-6; no reliable D call. This CDR3 spans 15 amino acids. The V end lost 3 bases, the J end lost 6 bases, and 12 bases lay between the germline ends. CDR3 amino acids: CASSFPDGFNSPLHF. DNA of the CDR3: TGTGCCAGCAGTTTCCCCGACGGGTTTAATTCACCCCTCCACTTT.

The CDR3 nucleotides read TGTGCCAGCAGTTTAGCGCAGGGAGGCGGCTACACCTTC. This gives the protein CASSLAQGGGYTF. The chain has TRBV12-3 or TRBV12-4 and TRBJ1-2, with D perhaps matching TRBD1 (5 bases). V lost 0 bases, J lost 8 bases, and 10 bases lay in between. This CDR3 has 13 residues.

This clonotype appeared a few times. The chain employs TRBV9 and TRBJ2-4, with 9 bases matching TRBD2. J gave up 2 bases and V 3 bases, and 6 bases lay outside the gene matches. Germline CDR1 is SGDLS and CDR2 is YYNGEE. The CDR3 contains 16 residues. DNA for the CDR3: TGTGCCAGCAGCGGGGGACTAGCCCGCTCCAAAAACATTCAGTACTTC. It specifies CASSGGLARSKNIQYF.

This clonotype appeared a few times. The rearrangement links TRBV20-1 to TRBJ2-5; 11 positions agree with TRBD2. Trimming removed 5 bases from V and 0 bases from J; junction bases left unmatched: 5. The germline V gene encodes CDR1 DFQATT and CDR2 SNEGSKA (reference sequence). The CDR3 consists of 15 residues. CDR3 amino acids: CSAFSTSGDQETQYF. DNA of the CDR3: TGCAGTGCTTTCTCGACTAGCGGGGACCAAGAGACCCAGTACTTC.

This clonotype was seen only a few times. The rearrangement joins TRBV15 to TRBJ1-1; no reliable D call. The ends were cut back, 0 bases at V and 5 bases at J, with 7 bases in the middle. The CDR3 has 13 amino acids. CDR1 LNHNV and CDR2 YYDKDF come from the germline V gene (reference sequence). CDR3 nucleotides: TGTGCCACCAGCAGAGATCTGTTGACTGAAGCTTTCTTT. Translated, it gives CATSRDLLTEAFF.

This clonotype showed up many times. The genes are TRBV27 and TRBJ2-2, with D perhaps matching TRBD2 (6 bases). CDR3 length equals 15 residues. Germline assignment: CDR1 MNHEY and CDR2 SMNVEV (reference sequence). Trimming took off 2 bases at V and 5 bases at J, with 12 bases between the two ends. The CDR3 sequence: CASSLMGGETGELFF. CDR3 nucleotide sequence: TGTGCCAGCAGTTTAATGGGGGGAGAAACCGGGGAGCTGTTTTTT.

The V gene is TRBV6-2 or TRBV6-3, the J gene TRBJ2-5; D remains unclear. CDR3 length: 15 residues. Germline V CDR1 and CDR2: MNHEY, SVGEGT. The ends were cut back, 2 bases at V and 5 bases at J, with 15 bases in the middle. The CDR3 loop reads CASSYPRQFGETQYF. The CDR3 nucleotides read TGTGCCAGCAGTTACCCAAGACAATTCGGGGAGACCCAGTACTTC.

The sample holds a few counts of this clonotype. This likely comes from a read error, as the CDR3 has no conserved phenylalanine or tryptophan at its end. The limits of the CDR3 on the DNA are not certain, so only TCRdb's listed CDR3 is given. The J gene is TRBJ1-1, the V gene TRBV2. Germline V gene sequence: CDR1 SNHLY, CDR2 FYNNEI. The CDR3 is 8 amino acids long, termini counted. CDR3 loop: CASREGLT.

This clonotype was seen a few times. V is TRBV9 and J is TRBJ1-2; D ambiguous. CDR3 size: 12 residues. The ends were cut back, 0 bases at V and 6 bases at J, with 6 bases in the middle. The germline V gene has CDR1 SGDLS and CDR2 YYNGEE. The CDR3 bases are TGTGCCAGCAGCGTAGCCCAGGATGGCTACACCTTC. This encodes CASSVAQDGYTF.

There are a few counts of this clonotype. This sequence joins TRBV23-1 and TRBJ2-1, with D perhaps matching TRBD2 (6 bases). TRBV23-1 is given ORF status, its function remaining uncertain. V gave up 1 base and J gave up 3 bases, with 13 bases separating them. The CDR3 has 16 residues. The CDR3 region has the DNA TGCGCCAGCAGTCAATGCGGGACGGGACTCTACAATGAGCAGTTCTTC. Translation: CASSQCGTGLYNEQFF.

V gene TRBV5-1 combines with J gene TRBJ1-1; D not certain. V lost 1 base, J lost 1 base, and 14 bases lay in between. Per germline, CDR1 SGHRS and CDR2 YFSETQ. This CDR3 contains 16 residues. The CDR3 reads CASSLLGSLSNTEAFF. The CDR3 DNA is TGCGCCAGCAGCTTGTTGGGGTCGCTATCGAACACTGAAGCTTTCTTT.

This clonotype has just a few counts. This sequence joins TRBV3-1 and TRBJ1-1, with a weak D call TRBD1 (6 bases). The V end was cut by 1 base, the J end by 5 bases, with 14 bases between. Germline-derived CDR1 and CDR2 are LGHDT and YNNKEL (reference sequence). The CDR3 runs to 15 residues. CDR3 DNA sequence: TGTGCCAGCAGCCAAGTCCCCCAGGGGATGACTGAAGCTTTCTTT. As protein: CASSQVPQGMTEAFF. The variable domain in full, completed from reference TRBV3-1 and TRBJ1-1, reads DTAVSQTPKYLVTQMGNDKSIKCEQNLGHDTMYWYKQDSKKFLKIMFSYNNKELIINETVPNRFSPKSPDKAHLNLHINSLELGDSAVYFCASSQVPQGMTEAFFGQGTRLTVV.

There are many counts of this clonotype. This chain links TRBV6-2 or TRBV6-3 with TRBJ1-5; D not resolved. The CDR3 spans 14 residues. Germline CDR1 MNHEY, CDR2 SVGEGT. The V and J ends lost 5 bases and 2 bases respectively, with 10 bases between them. The CDR3 sequence is CASSGFLGNQPQHF. In DNA, the CDR3 is TGTGCCAGCAGTGGGTTTTTGGGCAATCAGCCCCAGCATTTT.

Many counts were recorded for this clonotype. The rearrangement uses TRBV6-2 or TRBV6-3 and TRBJ2-1; D ambiguous. The CDR3 sequence is 11 residues long. Germline V gene sequence: CDR1 MNHEY, CDR2 SVGEGT. Trimming cost V 6 bases and J 5 bases, with 5 bases left between them. Here the CDR3 DNA reads TGTGCCAGCAGGCGGCACAATGAGCAGTTCTTC. Translated: CASRRHNEQFF.

This clonotype was detected a few times. The V call is TRBV29-1, the J call TRBJ2-2; D remains unclear. CDR1 is SQVTM and CDR2 is ANQGSEA in the germline V gene. V was clipped by 0 bases and J by 6 bases, with 5 bases between them. The CDR3 has 12 amino acids. The CDR3 sequence is CSVEDPPGELFF. The CDR3, as DNA: TGCAGCGTTGAAGATCCCCCCGGGGAGCTGTTTTTT.

The gene calls are TRBV9 and TRBJ1-3, with TRBD1 as a possible D gene (6 bases). This CDR3 is built from 14 residues. The V gene lost 6 bases and the J gene lost 1 base, with 11 bases spanning the gap. Per germline, CDR1 SGDLS and CDR2 YYNGEE. CDR3 amino acids: CASTAGASGNTIYF. The CDR3 DNA sequence: TGTGCCAGCACAGCAGGGGCGTCTGGAAACACCATATATTTT.